This T cell receptor beta chain was recovered during a study of blood T cell repertoires in COVID-19. Looking at the study overall: The United States, Italy and Spain supplied acute and convalescent COVID-19 samples.

Study members were between about 18 and 100 years old and lived in fewer than 30 US regions. Among Cohort 3 donors, those recovered had two negative PCRs, clearance, or symptom resolution. Per the original data handling: Amplification with reference gene primers provided the estimates of nucleated cell counts. Profiling relied on immunoSEQ multiplex PCR, and the TCRdb table lists in-frame clones only, not all of them. That table supplies the V and J calls and clone size; D and trimming were determined from the DNA. The table shows fewer than 350,000 clones, with around 90% occurring only once. The CDR3 sequence is 15 residues long. The V end was cut by 4 bases, the J end by 2 bases, with 12 bases between. Germline assignment: CDR1 MNHEY and CDR2 SVGAGI. This clone occurred once.

This sequence joins TRBV6-5 and TRBJ2-1; D is perhaps TRBD2 (6 bases). The sequenced sample consisted of PBMCs or T cells enriched from blood (not recorded which). The clonotype was recovered from a man aged 55 to 70 who had recovered from COVID-19. In DNA form, the CDR3 reads TGTGCCAGCAGTTTAAGCGGGCTAGCCTACAATGAGCAGTTCTTC. It encodes CASSLSGLAYNEQFF.